A single sample is the source of the 15 T cell receptor beta chains below, sequenced in a study of beta chain features in type 1 diabetes. Every isolated RNA sample was fully reverse transcribed, so sequencing captured expressed TCRB transcripts. The protocol was immunoSEQ multiplex PCR, while the TCRdb copy is restricted to in-frame clones and leaves out a portion. The sample lists under 250,000 clones, about 14% occurring once. The sequenced sample was naive CD4+ T cells from blood. All receptors derive from a woman aged 40 to 55 in good health.

This chain joins TRBV7-2 and TRBJ1-1, with no clear D. Germline assignment: CDR1 SGHTA and CDR2 FQGNSA. V was clipped by 5 bases and J by 1 base, with 14 bases between them. The CDR3 is made up of 15 amino acids. Here the CDR3 DNA reads TGTGCCAGCAGCCCCCAGCGTGGGAGGAACACTGAAGCTTTCTTT. It translates to CASSPQRGRNTEAFF.

This clone was recorded at least ten times. The chain recombines TRBV28 with TRBJ2-1; 7 bases are shared with TRBD1. CDR1 MDHEN and CDR2 SYDVKM come from the germline V gene. The trim removed 1 base at V and 15 bases at J, leaving 6 bases unmatched. This CDR3 contains 12 residues. CDR3 protein: CASSLSTGSWFF. The CDR3 bases are TGTGCCAGCAGTTTATCGACAGGGAGTTGGTTCTTC.

The rearrangement joins TRBV5-8 to TRBJ2-5; 14 positions agree with TRBD2. Germline V gives CDR1 SGHTS, CDR2 YDEGEE. The CDR3 is 18 amino acids. J gave up 1 base and V 3 bases, and 8 bases lay outside the gene matches. In nucleotides, the CDR3 is TGTGCCAGCAGCTCACCGGGGACTAGCGGGGGTACCCAAGAGACCCAGTACTTC. Residues: CASSSPGTSGGTQETQYF. Looking up the rest from reference TRBV5-8 and TRBJ2-5 gives the full variable domain: EAGVTQSPTHLIKTRGQQATLRCSPISGHTSVYWYQQALGLGLQFLLWYDEGEERNRGNFPPRFSGRQFPNYSSELNVNALELEDSALYLCASSSPGTSGGTQETQYFGPGTRLLVL.

This clone was detected a few times. The chain joins TRBV9 to TRBJ1-5, with D perhaps TRBD1 (6 bases). Trimming shortened V by 3 bases and J by 2 bases, and 12 bases separated the two germline ends. The germline CDR1 and CDR2 sequences are SGDLS and YYNGEE. CDR3 length: 15 amino acids. CDR3 protein: CASSAEGGRNQPQHF. The CDR3 DNA sequence: TGTGCCAGCAGCGCGGAGGGGGGGCGCAATCAGCCCCAGCATTTT.

This clone was detected only a few times. The chain carries TRBV19 and TRBJ2-2; 12 bases are shared with TRBD2. V shed 5 bases, J shed 1 base, and the junction held 8 bases outside the gene matches. The CDR3 runs 18 residues. Germline CDR1 LNHDA, CDR2 SQIVND (reference sequence). The CDR3 spells CASSPYPGLAGNTGELFF. In DNA, the CDR3 is TGTGCCAGTAGTCCTTACCCGGGACTAGCGGGGAACACCGGGGAGCTGTTTTTT.

In this sample, this clone turned up a few times. The chain combines TRBV9 with TRBJ2-3; TRBD1 aligns across 7 bases. J lost 6 bases, V lost 4 bases, and 2 bases had no gene match. The CDR3 sequence is 12 residues long. The germline V gene has CDR1 SGDLS and CDR2 YYNGEE. CDR3 nucleotides: TGTGCCAGCAGCTCCAGGGGGGATACGCAGTATTTT. Protein sequence: CASSSRGDTQYF.

The chain carries TRBV18 and TRBJ1-2; 10 bases map to TRBD1. Trimming took 6 bases from V and 0 from J; bases not matched to a gene: 1. The CDR3 is 14 residues long. The V gene's germline CDR1 is KGHSH and CDR2 LQKENI. This chain's CDR3 is CASSDRGPNYGYTF. In DNA form, the CDR3 reads TGTGCCAGCTCTGACAGGGGGCCTAACTATGGCTACACCTTC.

This chain connects TRBV6-5 to TRBJ2-7, with TRBD1 identical over 9 bases. Germline-derived CDR1 and CDR2 are MNHEY and SVGAGI. V lost 6 bases to trimming and J lost 7 bases; unmatched junction nucleotides: 4. This CDR3 comprises 12 residues. The CDR3 region is CASSLDRGEQYF. DNA for the CDR3: TGTGCCAGCAGCTTGGACAGGGGTGAGCAGTACTTC.

This chain's CDR3 is CAPPGQTRPSGQYF. The CDR3 region has the DNA TGTGCTCCACCCGGACAGACCAGGCCGTCGGGCCAGTACTTC. The V gene is TRBV19, the J gene TRBJ2-5; perhaps TRBD1 as D (6 bases). This CDR3 comprises 14 residues. Germline CDR1 LNHDA, CDR2 SQIVND (reference sequence). Looking up the rest from reference TRBV19 and TRBJ2-5 gives the full variable domain: DGGITQSPKYLFRKEGQNVTLSCEQNLNHDAMYWYRQDPGQGLRLIYYSQIVNDFQKGDIAEGYSVSREKKESFPLTVTSAQKNPTAFYLCAPPGQTRPSGQYFGPGTRLLVL.

The CDR3 reads CAISPNQLAGGYNEQFF. The CDR3 DNA sequence: TGTGCCATCAGCCCCAACCAACTAGCGGGGGGGTACAATGAGCAGTTCTTC. V gene TRBV10-3 combines with J gene TRBJ2-1; 13 bases match TRBD2. Germline lookup yields CDR1 ENHRY and CDR2 SYGVKD. With 6 bases clipped from V and 4 bases from J, the junction kept 9 bases outside the gene matches. The CDR3 extends over 17 amino acids.

V usage is TRBV27 and J usage is TRBJ2-2; 14 nucleotides agree with TRBD2. Losses at the gene ends were 0 bases for V and 4 bases for J; bases not matched to a gene: 1. This CDR3 comprises 17 residues. Germline V gives CDR1 MNHEY, CDR2 SMNVEV (reference sequence). The CDR3 loop is CASSLSGLAGATGELFF. CDR3 DNA: TGTGCCAGCAGTTTATCGGGACTAGCGGGGGCCACCGGGGAGCTGTTTTTT.

This clone was counted between two and nine times. The chain joins TRBV5-6 to TRBJ1-1, with D unresolved. This CDR3 is built from 15 residues. The V end lost 0 bases, the J end lost 1 base, and 10 bases lay between the germline ends. Germline CDR1 and CDR2: SGHDT and YYEEEE. CDR3 sequence (DNA): TGTGCCAGCAGCTTGGCCAGCAGGCGGAACACTGAAGCTTTCTTT. Translation gives CASSLASRRNTEAFF. Based on the CDR3 plus reference TRBV5-6 and TRBJ1-1, the full variable domain is DAGVTQSPTHLIKTRGQQVTLRCSPKSGHDTVSWYQQALGQGPQFIFQYYEEEERQRGNFPDRFSGHQFPNYSSELNVNALLLGDSALYLCASSLASRRNTEAFFGQGTRLTVV.

The rearrangement uses TRBV10-3 and TRBJ2-3; 12 bases agree with TRBD2. The CDR3 sequence is 16 residues long. Germline V gene sequence: CDR1 ENHRY, CDR2 SYGVKD. With V trimmed by 4 bases and J by 2 bases, 4 bases remained unmatched. The CDR3 region is CAISARLAGDTDTQYF. In DNA, the CDR3 is TGTGCCATCAGTGCTCGACTAGCGGGGGACACAGATACGCAGTATTTT.

Ten or more counts support this clone. The chain uses TRBV4-3 and TRBJ2-1, with 7 bases aligning to TRBD1. V dropped 0 bases and J dropped 2; count of bases not matched to a gene: 10. This CDR3 spans 18 amino acids. Germline V gene data show CDR1 as LGHNA and CDR2 as YSLEER. DNA of the CDR3: TGCGCCAGCAGCCAAGAGCTAGGGACAGTCTTCACCTACAATGAGCAGTTCTTC. Its translation is CASSQELGTVFTYNEQFF.

This clone was observed a few times. The chain couples TRBV12-5 to TRBJ1-3, with 7 positions matching TRBD1. This CDR3 region has 15 residues. CDR1 is LGHNT, CDR2 FRNRAP, per germline. J was trimmed by 11 bases and V by 4 bases; bases with no gene match: 14. CDR3 DNA: TGTGCTAGTGGTTGGATCGTGGGGACAGTCCAGGCCATATATTTT. This encodes CASGWIVGTVQAIYF.